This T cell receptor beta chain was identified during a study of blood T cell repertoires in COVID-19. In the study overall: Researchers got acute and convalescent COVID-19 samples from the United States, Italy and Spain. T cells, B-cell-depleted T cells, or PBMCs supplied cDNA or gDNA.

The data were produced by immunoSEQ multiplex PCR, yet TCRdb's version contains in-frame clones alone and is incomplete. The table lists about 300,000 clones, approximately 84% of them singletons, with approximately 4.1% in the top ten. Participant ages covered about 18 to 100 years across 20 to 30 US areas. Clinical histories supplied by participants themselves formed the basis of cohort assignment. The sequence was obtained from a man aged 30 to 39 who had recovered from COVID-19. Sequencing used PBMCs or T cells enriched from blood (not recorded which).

CDR3 region: CASSQGQGNTGELFF. The CDR3 region has the DNA TGCGCCAGCAGCCAAGGACAGGGCAACACCGGGGAGCTGTTTTTT. The rearrangement links TRBV4-1 to TRBJ2-2; 7 bases line up with TRBD1. Trimming removed 1 base from V and 2 bases from J; junction bases left unmatched: 1. The germline V gene encodes CDR1 MGHRA and CDR2 YSYEKL. The CDR3 length is 15 residues.